Below are 12 T cell receptor beta chains sequenced from a single sample in a study of cytomegalovirus exposure and HLA in healthy donors. 60 Vbeta and 13 Jbeta primers were used in PCR. Profiling relied on immunoSEQ multiplex PCR, and the TCRdb table lists in-frame clones only, not all of them. The sample lists around 150,000 clones, around 80% occurring once. The sample taken for sequencing was PBMCs. Receptor source: a man between 40 and 49 years old in good health and CMV-seropositive.

The chain combines TRBV28 with TRBJ1-2; 8 bases align to TRBD1. The germline gives CDR1 MDHEN, CDR2 SYDVKM. V lost 6 bases to trimming and J lost 2 bases; unmatched junction nucleotides: 2. There are 13 residues in the CDR3. DNA of the CDR3: TGTGCCAGCAGAGGACAGGGAAACTATGGCTACACCTTC. Translation gives CASRGQGNYGYTF.

The gene calls are TRBV29-1 and TRBJ2-7; D is unresolved. V lost 4 bases to trimming and J lost 3 bases, with 10 bases between them. The CDR3 has 12 amino acids. The germline CDR1 and CDR2 sequences are SQVTM and ANQGSEA. This CDR3 is CSVVVTDYEQYF. The CDR3 nucleotides read TGCAGCGTTGTTGTCACAGACTACGAGCAGTACTTC.

The chain links TRBV7-8 to TRBJ1-1, with D unclear. The CDR3 loop spans 14 amino acids. Germline V gene lookup returns CDR1 SGHVS and CDR2 FQNEAQ. With 1 base removed from V and 4 bases from J, the gap between germline ends came to 10 bases. DNA of the CDR3: TGTGCCAGCAGCTTAGTTCCGGGTGGCACTGAAGCTTTCTTT. This translates into CASSLVPGGTEAFF.

This clone was seen once. This chain links TRBV19 with TRBJ1-1; D uncertain. The CDR3 consists of 13 residues. Between the trimmed V and J ends, which lost 4 bases and 1 base, there was a span of 7 bases. Germline values: CDR1 LNHDA, CDR2 SQIVND (reference sequence). Here the CDR3 reads CASSTTKNTEAFF. CDR3 nucleotide sequence: TGTGCCAGTAGTACGACAAAGAACACTGAAGCTTTCTTT.

The chain joins TRBV27 to TRBJ2-6; the D gene is possibly TRBD1 (8 bases). CDR1 and CDR2 (germline): MNHEY, SMNVEV (reference sequence). V lost 4 bases and J 12 bases, leaving 25 bases between the germline ends. This CDR3 region has 17 residues. CDR3 protein: CASSSPGGTGDSLVLTF. CDR3 nucleotides: TGTGCCAGCAGTTCCCCCGGGGGGACAGGAGACTCCCTCGTCCTGACTTTC.

Notes on this clone: The junction shows a germline mismatch at one end, possibly a read error. This chain uses TRBV5-1 with TRBJ2-5, with D hard to call. The CDR3 extends over 13 amino acids. CDR1 SGHRS and CDR2 YFSETQ come from the germline V gene. CDR3 protein: CASSLMVGETQYF. The CDR3 DNA follows: TGTGCCAGCAGCTTGATGGTCGGGGAGACCCAGTACTTC.

The chain joins TRBV10-3 to TRBJ2-2; 11 nucleotides line up with TRBD2. CDR1 and CDR2 (germline): ENHRY, SYGVKD. V shed 8 bases and J 0 bases; nucleotides not matched to a gene: 5. This CDR3 contains 16 residues. Written as DNA, the CDR3 is TGTGCCATCCCAAGACTAGCGGGAACGAACACCGGGGAGCTGTTTTTT. This encodes CAIPRLAGTNTGELFF.

This chain joins TRBV27 and TRBJ2-7; 8 positions agree with TRBD1. With 4 bases clipped from V and 6 bases from J, the junction kept 8 bases outside the gene matches. This CDR3 is built from 14 residues. Germline assignment: CDR1 MNHEY and CDR2 SMNVEV (reference sequence). DNA of the CDR3: TGTGCCAGCAGTTCCGACGACAGGGGCGGCGAGCAGTACTTC. This codes for CASSSDDRGGEQYF.

This chain joins TRBV14 and TRBJ1-4; possible D gene TRBD1, 5 bases. The CDR3 totals 14 residues. V dropped 1 base and J dropped 8 bases, with 11 bases sitting between them. Germline CDR1 SGHDN, CDR2 FVKESK. Here the CDR3 DNA reads TGTGCCAGCAGCCAAGCGGGGGGAAGCGAAAAACTGTTTTTT. It translates to CASSQAGGSEKLFF.

Of note for this clone: This specimen includes other DNA sequences encoding the same CDR3. The CDR3 region is CASSPGVNYGYTF. Here the CDR3 DNA reads TGCGCCAGCAGCCCGGGGGTCAACTATGGCTACACCTTC. The chain employs TRBV5-1 and TRBJ1-2, with D perhaps matching TRBD1 (5 bases). Trimming took off 4 bases at V and 2 bases at J, with 9 bases between the two ends. CDR3 length equals 13 residues. Per germline, CDR1 SGHRS and CDR2 YFSETQ.

V and J are TRBV14 and TRBJ2-7; D remains ambiguous. V lost 0 bases and J lost 7, with 7 bases in between. From germline, CDR1 is SGHDN and CDR2 FVKESK. This CDR3 comprises 12 residues. CDR3 DNA: TGTGCCAGCAGCCAAGATGTTCGGGAGCAGTACTTC. It codes for CASSQDVREQYF.

This clone appeared a few times. The chain recombines TRBV5-1 with TRBJ1-5, with D unclear. V shed 1 base and J shed 7 bases, with 9 bases lying between them. The germline gives CDR1 SGHRS, CDR2 YFSETQ. CDR3 length equals 13 residues. The CDR3 sequence is CASSLFPEQPQHF. CDR3 sequence (DNA): TGCGCCAGCAGCTTGTTTCCTGAGCAGCCCCAGCATTTT.